The clone carrying this T cell receptor beta chain was detected ten times or more. This sample was taken from a study of T cells after yellow fever vaccination. One entry per CDR3 protein results from TCRdb running MiXCR on the 5' RACE reads. This table has about 210,000 distinct CDR3 sequences, approximately 6.8% appearing once. This sequence originates from a man under 40 who received the YFV17D yellow fever vaccine. This sample comprised CD4+ T cells sorted from PBMCs, obtained on the day of the yellow fever booster vaccination.

This CDR3 reads CASSLVASGRVGIETQYF. Here the CDR3 DNA reads TGTGCCAGCAGCTTAGTGGCTAGCGGGAGGGTGGGTATAGAGACCCAGTACTTC. The chain joins TRBV11-2 to TRBJ2-5; 12 nucleotides agree with TRBD2. V lost 1 base, J lost 4 bases, and 10 bases stayed unmatched. The length of the CDR3 is 18 residues. Germline CDR1 is SGHAT and CDR2 is FQNNGV. The variable domain in full, completed from reference TRBV11-2 and TRBJ2-5, reads EAGVAQSPRYKIIEKRQSVAFWCNPISGHATLYWYQQILGQGPKLLIQFQNNGVVDDSQLPKDRFSAERLKGVDSTLKIQPAKLEDSAVYLCASSLVASGRVGIETQYFGPGTRLLVL.